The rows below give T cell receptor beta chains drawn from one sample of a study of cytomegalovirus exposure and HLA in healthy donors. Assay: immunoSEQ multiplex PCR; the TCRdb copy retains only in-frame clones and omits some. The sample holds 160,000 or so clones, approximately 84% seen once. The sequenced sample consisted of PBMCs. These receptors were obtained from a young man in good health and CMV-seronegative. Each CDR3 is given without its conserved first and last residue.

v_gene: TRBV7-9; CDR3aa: ASSASWAGENTDTQY
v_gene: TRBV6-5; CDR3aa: ASRGLVATDTQY
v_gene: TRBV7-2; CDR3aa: ASSFPGVGTEAF
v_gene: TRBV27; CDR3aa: ASRQQGRAEAF
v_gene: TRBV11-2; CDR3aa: ASSLVQGGTDTQY
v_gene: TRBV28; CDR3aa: ASSTDRESQPQH
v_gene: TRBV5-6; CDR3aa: ASSLGDTDYEQY
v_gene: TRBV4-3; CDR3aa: ASSHSPGAYEQY
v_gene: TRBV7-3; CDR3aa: ASSLTADTEAF
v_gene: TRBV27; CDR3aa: ASSLWSGGSFTDTQY
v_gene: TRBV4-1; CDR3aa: ASSQANGELF
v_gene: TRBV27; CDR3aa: ASSLGGGRKGPNNYGYT
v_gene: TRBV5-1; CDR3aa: ASSLYGGEQY
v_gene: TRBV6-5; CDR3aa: ASSRQRLSAEQY
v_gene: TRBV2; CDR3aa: ASKGDRDGGELF
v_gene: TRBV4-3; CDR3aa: ASSQDLSSGAYEQY
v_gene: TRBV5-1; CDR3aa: ASSLEGVDTQY
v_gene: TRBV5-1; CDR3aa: ASSEDRGWEQY
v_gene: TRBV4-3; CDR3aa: ASSRDRSYEQY
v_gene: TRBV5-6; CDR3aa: ASSLGYMNTEAF
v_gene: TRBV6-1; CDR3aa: ASREGRNQPQH
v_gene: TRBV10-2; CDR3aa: ASSGQVPTEAF
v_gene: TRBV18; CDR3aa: ASSPDPANYGYT
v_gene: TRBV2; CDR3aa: ASRTDTNTGELF
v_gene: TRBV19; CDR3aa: ASSIGEFLHPPYEQY
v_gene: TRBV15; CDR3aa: ATSRDQGFSEKLF
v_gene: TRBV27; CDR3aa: ASSFFGVHEQY
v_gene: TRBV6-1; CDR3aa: ASTPRTGRETQY
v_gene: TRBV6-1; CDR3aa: ASSEFVGGTDTQY
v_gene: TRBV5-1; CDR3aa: ASSLGGLARETQY